The 2 T cell receptor beta chains presented below share a single source sample, sequenced in a study of Tregs in tolerant kidney transplant recipients. The method was immunoSEQ multiplex PCR; TCRdb's version includes in-frame clones alone and lacks a portion of them. The sample holds about 20,000 clones, approximately 85% seen once. The specimen was Tregs from blood. Source of these receptors: a human donor in good health.

The chain carries TRBV6-5 and TRBJ1-4; D unclear. CDR3 size: 13 residues. V shed 6 bases and J shed 2 bases, with 7 bases lying between them. Germline V gene sequence: CDR1 MNHEY, CDR2 SVGAGI. The CDR3 region is CASSPDTNEKLFF. The CDR3 coding sequence is TGTGCCAGCAGCCCGGACACTAATGAAAAACTGTTTTTT.

CDR3 loop: CASSFTESYGYTF. In nucleotides, the CDR3 is TGCGCCAGCAGCTTCACAGAGAGCTATGGCTACACCTTC. V is TRBV5-1 and J is TRBJ1-2; D uncertain. CDR1 and CDR2 (germline): SGHRS, YFSETQ. Trimming stripped 2 bases from V and 4 bases from J, with 9 bases between. The CDR3 spans 13 residues.